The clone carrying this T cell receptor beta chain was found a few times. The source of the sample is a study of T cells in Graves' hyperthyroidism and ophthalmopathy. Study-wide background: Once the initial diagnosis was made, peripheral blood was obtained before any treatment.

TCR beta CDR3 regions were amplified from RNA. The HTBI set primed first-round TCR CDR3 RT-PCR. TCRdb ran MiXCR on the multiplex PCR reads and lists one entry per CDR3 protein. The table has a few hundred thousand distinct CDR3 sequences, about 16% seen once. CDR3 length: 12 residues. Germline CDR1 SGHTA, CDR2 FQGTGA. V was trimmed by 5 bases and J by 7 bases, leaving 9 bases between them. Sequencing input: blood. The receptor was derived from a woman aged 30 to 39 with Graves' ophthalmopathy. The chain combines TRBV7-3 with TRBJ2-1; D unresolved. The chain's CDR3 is CASSENKNEQFF. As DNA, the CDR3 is TGTGCCAGCAGCGAAAACAAAAATGAGCAGTTCTTC.